A selection of T cell receptor beta chains follows, all from one sample in a study of low-dose radiotherapy and immunotherapy resistance in tumors. TCRdb recomputed calls from the reads with MiXCR, one row per CDR3 protein. The table shows about 39,000 distinct CDR3 sequences, with roughly 20% occurring only once. The sample was PBMCs, taken after low-dose radiotherapy plus immunotherapy. All receptors come from a female donor with ovarian cancer. CDR3s include the opening cysteine and the closing phenylalanine or tryptophan. Each record gives: clone size, V gene, D gene, J gene, CDR3 DNA, CDR3 protein. D genes are given only for firm matches. A row's size may be missing; if present it is once, few, many or a size class.

many	TRBV18	NA	TRBJ2-4	TGTGCCAGCTCACCTCTTGACAGTTTAGACATTCAGTACTTC	CASSPLDSLDIQYF
many	TRBV10-3	TRBD2	TRBJ2-1	TGTGCCATCAGTTTTTCCAGCGGGGGGGGCGGCTCCTACAATGAGCAGTTCTTC	CAISFSSGGGGSYNEQFF
many	TRBV7-9	NA	TRBJ1-5	TGTGCCAGCAGCCCCGGGACCGGGGCGGTGGGCAATCAGCCCCAGCATTTT	CASSPGTGAVGNQPQHF
many	TRBV6-2/TRBV6-3	NA	TRBJ1-5	TGTGCCACCAAACCAGGGGCGAATCTCGGCAATCAGCCCCAGCATTTT	CATKPGANLGNQPQHF
many	TRBV12-5	TRBD1	TRBJ2-3	TGTGCTAGTGGTTTGGCCAGAAAGACAGGGGACCTCACAGATACGCAGTATTTT	CASGLARKTGDLTDTQYF
many	TRBV5-5	TRBD2	TRBJ2-3	TGCGCCAGCAGCTCGGGTGGGACTAGTTCCACAGATACGCAGTATTTT	CASSSGGTSSTDTQYF
few	TRBV24-1	TRBD2	TRBJ2-5	TGTGCCACCAGTGATCCGCGACTAGCGGGGGCAGAGACCCAGTACTTC	CATSDPRLAGAETQYF
many	TRBV28	NA	TRBJ2-3	TGTGCCAGCAGTTCGTTTACAGATACGCAGTATTTT	CASSSFTDTQYF
many	TRBV2	NA	TRBJ2-7	TGTGCCAGCACCCCCCCACTAGATGCCTACGAGCAGTACTTC	CASTPPLDAYEQYF
many	TRBV7-3	NA	TRBJ2-2	TGTGCCAGCAGCCCTATTCCGGACACCGGGGAGCTGTTTTTT	CASSPIPDTGELFF
many	TRBV5-1	NA	TRBJ1-6	TGCGCCAGCAGCATAGAAGGGTCACCCCTCCACTTT	CASSIEGSPLHF
many	TRBV20-1	TRBD1	TRBJ2-7	TGCAGTGCTAGTCGACAGGGGTACGAGCAGTACTTC	CSASRQGYEQYF
NA	TRBV4-1	NA	TRBJ2-7	TGCGCCAGCAGCCAAGTTGTCGAGGTAGGGGGTGAGCAGTACTTC	CASSQVVEVGGEQYF
once	TRBV28	NA	TRBJ2-1	TGTGCCAGCAGATATCCGAACAGGGTTGAGCAGTTCTTC	CASRYPNRVEQFF
many	TRBV10-1	NA	TRBJ2-1	TGCGCCAGCAGTGATTGGAGAGCCGGGACCATTCCCTACAATGAGCAGTTCTTC	CASSDWRAGTIPYNEQFF
NA	TRBV4-1	NA	TRBJ2-5	TGCGCCAGCAGCCAAGATTTAGCTGCGGGGAACCAAGAGACCCAGTACTTC	CASSQDLAAGNQETQYF
NA	TRBV12-3/TRBV12-4	TRBD1	TRBJ2-1	TGTGCCAGCAGTCCGGACAGGGTTTACAATGAGCAGTTCTTC	CASSPDRVYNEQFF
many	TRBV5-1	NA	TRBJ2-7	TGCGCCAGCAGCCCCGACACCTACGAGCAGTACTTC	CASSPDTYEQYF
many	TRBV20-1	NA	TRBJ1-5	TGCAGTGCTAGATTTTCAGGGGGCAATCAGCCCCAGCATTTT	CSARFSGGNQPQHF
many	TRBV5-1	NA	TRBJ2-5	TGCGCCAGCAGCTTGGATGGCAGGTGGCAAGAGACCCAGTACTTC	CASSLDGRWQETQYF
many	TRBV3-1	TRBD2	TRBJ2-3	TGTGCCAGCAGCCAAGCCCCGCCTAGCGGGGGGGATACGCAGTATTTT	CASSQAPPSGGDTQYF
NA	TRBV10-3	TRBD1	TRBJ1-2	TGTGCCATCAATAAGGACAGGGACTCCCATGAAGGTGGCTACACCTTC	CAINKDRDSHEGGYTF
many	TRBV6-1	TRBD1	TRBJ1-5	TGTGCCAGCAGTCTTACAGGGGTGGCTCAGCCCCAGCATTTT	CASSLTGVAQPQHF
many	TRBV11-2	NA	TRBJ2-7	TGTGCCAGCAGCTTAGATCCCACCAGCAGCTACGAGCAGTACTTC	CASSLDPTSSYEQYF
many	TRBV5-1	NA	TRBJ2-3	TGCGCCAGCAGCTTGGCTGTCCCCAACACAGATACGCAGTATTTT	CASSLAVPNTDTQYF
NA	TRBV5-1	NA	TRBJ1-5	TGCGCCAGCAGCTTGGCTGGGAGGAATCAGCCCCAGCATTTT	CASSLAGRNQPQHF
many	TRBV29-1	NA	TRBJ1-2	TGCAGCGTTGAAGGTTGGCCGCCGTTCGATGGCTACACCTTC	CSVEGWPPFDGYTF
medium-sized	TRBV5-1	NA	TRBJ1-1	TGCGCCAGCAGCCCGGTTGGGCTGGGGGCTGAAGCTTTCTTT	CASSPVGLGAEAFF
many	TRBV20-1	NA	TRBJ2-1	TGCAGTGCTAGAGATGTCGCGGGGGCCGACTACAATGAGCAGTTCTTC	CSARDVAGADYNEQFF
many	TRBV30	NA	TRBJ1-2	TGTGCCTGGATGCAGGGCCCGAACTATGGCTACACCTTC	CAWMQGPNYGYTF
NA	TRBV5-1	TRBD2	TRBJ2-2	TGCGCCAGCAGCTTCGGTACTAGCGGTTACACCGGGGAGCTGTTTTTT	CASSFGTSGYTGELFF
NA	TRBV10-3	TRBD1	TRBJ1-2	TGTGCCATCAGTGGGGGACAGGGGTACGGCTACACCTTC	CAISGGQGYGYTF
few	TRBV7-8	NA	TRBJ2-2	TGTGCCAGCAGCTTAGTGGCCACGGGGAACACCGGGGAGCTGTTTTTT	CASSLVATGNTGELFF
many	TRBV19	NA	TRBJ2-5	TGTGCCAGTAGTATCCTAGTTGCGGAGACCCAGTACTTC	CASSILVAETQYF
many	TRBV27	NA	TRBJ2-6	TGTGCCAGCAGTTTCAGGAGGTCAGTGGCCAACGTCCTGACTTTC	CASSFRRSVANVLTF
many	TRBV7-9	TRBD1	TRBJ2-7	TGTGCCAGCAGCCAGCCAGGGCAGGGGGCCTCCTACGAGCAGTACTTC	CASSQPGQGASYEQYF
many	TRBV13	TRBD1	TRBJ2-2	TGTGCCAGCAGCTCAGGGGGCACCGGGGAGCTGTTTTTT	CASSSGGTGELFF
NA	TRBV5-6	TRBD1	TRBJ2-5	TGTGCCAGCAGCTTGGGACAGGGGGCGCTAGAGACCCAGTACTTC	CASSLGQGALETQYF
NA	TRBV29-1	TRBD1	TRBJ1-1	TGCAGCGTTGCGGACAGGGGGCACACTGAAGCTTTCTTT	CSVADRGHTEAFF
many	TRBV29-1	NA	TRBJ2-5	TGCAGCGTTGAAGAATCAGGACAAGAGACCCAGTACTTC	CSVEESGQETQYF
many	TRBV5-6	NA	TRBJ2-1	TGTGCCAGCAGCTTGGGGACTTCAGAACAGTTCTTC	CASSLGTSEQFF
NA	TRBV5-1	NA	TRBJ2-1	TGCGCCAGCAGCCTGAGCGGTAGCTCCTACAATGAGCAGTTCTTC	CASSLSGSSYNEQFF
many	TRBV2	TRBD2	TRBJ2-5	TGTGCCAGCAGAGCGGGGCCGGGGGAGACCCAGTACTTC	CASRAGPGETQYF
NA	TRBV10-3	TRBD2	TRBJ2-3	TGTGCCATCAGTCGACTAGCGGGATCCGTAGATACGCAGTATTTT	CAISRLAGSVDTQYF
many	TRBV29-1	NA	TRBJ2-3	TGCAGCGCCCTCCCATGGCCCGCCACAGATACGCAGTATTTT	CSALPWPATDTQYF
NA	TRBV7-8	TRBD1	TRBJ2-3	TGTGCCAGCAGAACCGGGACAGGGGAAACAGATACGCAGTATTTT	CASRTGTGETDTQYF
NA	TRBV4-3	TRBD1	TRBJ2-1	TGCGCCAGCAGCCAGCGCGGGACAGGGTTTATTGGTGAGCAGTTCTTC	CASSQRGTGFIGEQFF
many	TRBV6-5	NA	TRBJ1-1	TGTGCCAGCAGTTCCCAGGGGACCATGAACACTGAAGCTTTCTTT	CASSSQGTMNTEAFF
NA	TRBV20-1	NA	TRBJ2-7	TGCAGTGCTAGCCCCGGGCCCCAGGGCGAGCAGTACTTC	CSASPGPQGEQYF
many	TRBV6-1	NA	TRBJ1-5	TGTGCCACACGGGCCGCGGGGCAGCCCCAGCATTTT	CATRAAGQPQHF